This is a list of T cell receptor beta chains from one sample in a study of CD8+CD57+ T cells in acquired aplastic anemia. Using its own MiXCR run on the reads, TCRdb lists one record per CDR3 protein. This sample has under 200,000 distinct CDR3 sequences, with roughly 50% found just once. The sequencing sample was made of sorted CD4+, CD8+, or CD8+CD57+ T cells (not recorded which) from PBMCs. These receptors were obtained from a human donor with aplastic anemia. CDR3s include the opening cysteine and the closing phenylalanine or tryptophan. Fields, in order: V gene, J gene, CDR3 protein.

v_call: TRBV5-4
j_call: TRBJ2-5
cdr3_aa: CASSSGTSIETQYF

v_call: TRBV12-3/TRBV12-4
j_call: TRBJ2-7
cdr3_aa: CASSLGASNEQYF

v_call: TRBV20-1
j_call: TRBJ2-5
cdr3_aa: CSAQDIYQETQYF

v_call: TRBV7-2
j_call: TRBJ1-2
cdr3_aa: CASSFDLSYGYTF

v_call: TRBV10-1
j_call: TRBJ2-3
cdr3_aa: CASSDSGTPEENADTQYF

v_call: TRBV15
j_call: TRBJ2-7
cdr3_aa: CGTSGNGTGVYEQYF

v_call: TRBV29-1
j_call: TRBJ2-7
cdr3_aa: CSAGETGGGYEQYF

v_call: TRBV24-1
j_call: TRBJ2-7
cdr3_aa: CATSEPGGFEQYF

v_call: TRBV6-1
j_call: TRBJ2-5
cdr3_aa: CASSIEGPETQYF

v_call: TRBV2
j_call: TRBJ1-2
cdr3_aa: CTSRQNNYGYTF